These 8 T cell receptor beta chains were sequenced from one sample in a study of OX40 agonist ivuxolimab in advanced cancers. Data came from immunoSEQ multiplex PCR; TCRdb stores just in-frame clones and leaves some out. The sample holds around 38,000 clones, approximately 92% seen once. Sequencing was performed on CD4+ or CD8+ T cells sorted from blood, taken in a trial of the OX40 agonist ivuxolimab. The receptors shown here come from an adult with an advanced solid tumor such as melanoma, head and neck, liver or kidney cancer.

J is TRBJ2-5 and V is TRBV14, with TRBD1 identical over 7 bases. CDR1 and CDR2 (germline): SGHDN, FVKESK. CDR3 length: 16 residues. V lost 1 base, J lost 5 bases, and 10 bases stayed unmatched. The CDR3 is CASSQVDETGMETQYF. The CDR3 nucleotides read TGTGCCAGCAGCCAAGTTGACGAGACAGGGATGGAGACCCAGTACTTC.

The chain joins TRBV7-9 to TRBJ2-4; D possibly corresponds to TRBD2 (7 bases). Per germline, CDR1 SEHNR and CDR2 FQNEAQ (reference sequence). Trimming cost V 6 bases and J 3 bases, with 21 bases left between them. The CDR3 covers 17 residues. The CDR3 bases are TGTGCCAGCAGTCTACCCTCAGGGAGGGGGGGCAAAAACATTCAGTACTTC. Residues: CASSLPSGRGGKNIQYF.

This chain connects TRBV6-6 to TRBJ1-1; 8 bases map to TRBD1. V shed 6 bases and J 1 base; nucleotides not matched to a gene: 4. The CDR3 spans 14 residues. The germline gives CDR1 MNHNY, CDR2 SVGAGI (reference sequence). The CDR3 reads CASRNRGGNTEAFF. The CDR3 DNA follows: TGTGCCAGCAGGAACAGGGGGGGGAACACTGAAGCTTTCTTT.

V and J are TRBV30 and TRBJ2-1; 7 positions match TRBD1. The ends lost 2 bases at V and 9 bases at J; junction bases unmatched: 10. The CDR3 has 14 residues. Germline V lookup: CDR1 GTSNPN, CDR2 SVGIG (reference sequence). CDR3 DNA sequence: TGTGCCTGGAGTTTGTGGGGGACAGCACCTGAGCAGTTCTTC. Residues: CAWSLWGTAPEQFF. The entire variable domain, with the rest obtained from reference TRBV30 and TRBJ2-1, is as follows: SQTIHQWPATLVQPVGSPLSLECTVEGTSNPNLYWYRQAAGRGLQLLFYSVGIGQISSEVPQNLSASRPQDRQFILSSKKLLLSDSGFYLCAWSLWGTAPEQFFGPGTRLTVL.

This chain joins TRBV18 and TRBJ2-5; 14 bases map to TRBD2. J gave up 2 bases and V 6 bases, and 17 bases lay outside the gene matches. Germline lookup yields CDR1 KGHSH and CDR2 LQKENI. This CDR3 is built from 20 residues. This CDR3 is CASSLVRVSGTSGRQETQYF. CDR3 sequence (DNA): TGTGCCAGCTCCCTTGTCAGAGTTTCCGGGACTAGCGGGAGACAAGAGACCCAGTACTTC.

The chain carries TRBV6-5 and TRBJ1-2; no firm D call. V lost 8 bases and J 4 bases, leaving 8 bases between the germline ends. The CDR3 runs to 11 residues. The V gene's germline CDR1 is MNHEY and CDR2 SVGAGI. The CDR3 region has the DNA TGTGCCAGCGGCACGGGCTATGGCTACACCTTC. It specifies CASGTGYGYTF.

The chain combines TRBV6-5 with TRBJ2-1; no firm D call. The V end lost 4 bases, the J end lost 6 bases, and 13 bases lay between the germline ends. CDR1 and CDR2 (germline): MNHEY, SVGAGI. This CDR3 contains 14 residues. The CDR3: CASSLRWDFNEQFF. CDR3 nucleotide sequence: TGTGCCAGCAGTTTACGATGGGATTTCAATGAGCAGTTCTTC.

The chain uses TRBV7-9 and TRBJ2-1; D is ambiguous. This CDR3 is built from 14 residues. Germline assignment: CDR1 SEHNR and CDR2 FQNEAQ (reference sequence). The V end lost 5 bases, the J end lost 1 base, and 9 bases lay between the germline ends. The CDR3 reads CASSPKQSYNEQFF. The CDR3 bases are TGTGCCAGCAGCCCTAAACAGTCCTACAATGAGCAGTTCTTC.